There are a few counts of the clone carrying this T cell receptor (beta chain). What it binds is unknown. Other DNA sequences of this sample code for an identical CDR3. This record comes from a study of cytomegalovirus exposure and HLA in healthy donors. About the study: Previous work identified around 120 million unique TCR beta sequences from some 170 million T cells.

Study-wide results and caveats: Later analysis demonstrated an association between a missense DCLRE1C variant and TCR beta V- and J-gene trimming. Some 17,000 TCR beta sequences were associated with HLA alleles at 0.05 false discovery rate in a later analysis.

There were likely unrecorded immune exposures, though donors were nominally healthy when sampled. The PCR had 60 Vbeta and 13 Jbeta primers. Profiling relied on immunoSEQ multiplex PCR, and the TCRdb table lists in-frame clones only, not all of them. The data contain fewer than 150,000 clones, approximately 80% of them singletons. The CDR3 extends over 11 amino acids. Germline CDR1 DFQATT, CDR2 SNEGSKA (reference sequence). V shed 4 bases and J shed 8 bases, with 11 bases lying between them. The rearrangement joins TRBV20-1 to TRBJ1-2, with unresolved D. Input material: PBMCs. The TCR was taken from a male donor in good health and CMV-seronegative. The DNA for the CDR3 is TGCAGTGCTACGAGTTTATGGGGCTACACCTTC. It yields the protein CSATSLWGYTF.